The clone carrying this T cell receptor (beta chain) came up many times. What it binds is not known. This sample was included in a study of early T cells in non-severe SARS-CoV-2 infection. Study-wide context: Bulk RNA isolated from unsorted whole blood underwent sequencing; chains were not paired. General study findings and limits: VDJdb matching, biased toward anti-spike CD8 responses, missed private and CD4 specificities.

Individually, cDNA molecules had unique molecular identifiers attached to them. From the 5' RACE reads, TCRdb called clonotypes with MiXCR, one entry per CDR3 protein. The sample has about 60,000 distinct CDR3 sequences, around an eighth seen once; the top ten hold 4.4%. This sequence originates from an adult who was a healthcare worker with PCR-confirmed SARS-CoV-2 infection or an uninfected control (not recorded which). The sequenced sample consisted of whole blood.

The CDR3 reads CSAREGTAGIYGYTF. The CDR3 region has the DNA TGCAGTGCTAGAGAAGGGACCGCCGGAATCTATGGCTACACCTTC. The V gene is TRBV20-1, the J gene TRBJ1-2; tentative D call: TRBD1 (5 bases). Looked up from germline, CDR1 is DFQATT and CDR2 is SNEGSKA (reference sequence). Trimming pared 0 bases from V and 4 bases from J, leaving 15 bases between. The CDR3 totals 15 residues.